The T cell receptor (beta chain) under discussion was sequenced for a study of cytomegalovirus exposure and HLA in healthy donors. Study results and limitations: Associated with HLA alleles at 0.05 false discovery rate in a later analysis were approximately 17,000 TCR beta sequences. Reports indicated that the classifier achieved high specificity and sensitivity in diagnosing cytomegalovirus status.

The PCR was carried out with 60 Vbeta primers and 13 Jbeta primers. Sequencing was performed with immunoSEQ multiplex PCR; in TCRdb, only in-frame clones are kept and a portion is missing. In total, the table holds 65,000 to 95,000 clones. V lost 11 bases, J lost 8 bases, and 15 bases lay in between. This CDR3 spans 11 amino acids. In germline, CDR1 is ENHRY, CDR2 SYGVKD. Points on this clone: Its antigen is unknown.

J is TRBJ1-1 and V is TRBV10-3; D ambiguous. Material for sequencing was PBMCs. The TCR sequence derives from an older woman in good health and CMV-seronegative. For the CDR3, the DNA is TGTGCCCACGAAGAGGTGAAAGAAGCTTTCTTT. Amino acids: CAHEEVKEAFF.